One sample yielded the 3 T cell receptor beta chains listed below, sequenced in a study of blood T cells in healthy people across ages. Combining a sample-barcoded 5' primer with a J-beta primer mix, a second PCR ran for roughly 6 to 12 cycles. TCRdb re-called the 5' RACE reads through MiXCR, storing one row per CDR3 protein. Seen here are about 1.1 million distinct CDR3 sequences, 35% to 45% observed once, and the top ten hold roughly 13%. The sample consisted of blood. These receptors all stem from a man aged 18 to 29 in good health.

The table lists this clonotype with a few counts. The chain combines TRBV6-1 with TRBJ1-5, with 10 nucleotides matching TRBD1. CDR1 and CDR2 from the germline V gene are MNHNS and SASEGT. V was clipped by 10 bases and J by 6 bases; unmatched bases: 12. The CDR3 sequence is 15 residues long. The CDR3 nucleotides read TGTGCCATCCACCGACAGGGGGCTGATCGTCAGCCCCAGCATTTT. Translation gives CAIHRQGADRQPQHF.

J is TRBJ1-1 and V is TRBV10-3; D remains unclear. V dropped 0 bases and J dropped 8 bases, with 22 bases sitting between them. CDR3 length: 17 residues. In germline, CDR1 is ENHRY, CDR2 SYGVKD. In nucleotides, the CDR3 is TGTGCCATCAGTGAGTCGATTAGCCGAACCTCTGAGAAAGAAGCTTTCTTT. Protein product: CAISESISRTSEKEAFF.

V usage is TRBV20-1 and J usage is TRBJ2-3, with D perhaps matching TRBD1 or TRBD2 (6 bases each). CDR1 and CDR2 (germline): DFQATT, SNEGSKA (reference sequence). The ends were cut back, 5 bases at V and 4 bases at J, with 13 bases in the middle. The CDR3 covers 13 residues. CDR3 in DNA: TGCAGTGCTGATCGGGGGCGGGCAGATACGCAGTATTTT. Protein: CSADRGRADTQYF.